This section outlines one T cell receptor (beta chain) sequence together with its context. Its specificity is not known. TCRdb processed the 5' RACE reads again and assigns one entry to each CDR3 protein, with no DNA. The sample table sets out over 100,000 distinct CDR3 sequences. The record originates from a study of T cells expressing NK-cell markers. Study as a whole: The study sequenced eight donors, seven HCMV-seropositive and one seronegative. Study results and caveats: One observes that, in a handful of donors, these clonotypes were also the leading ones within the CD3+CD56-NKG2C+ fraction.

CDR1 SEHNR and CDR2 FQNEAQ come from the germline V gene (reference sequence). The CDR3 covers 14 residues. The sequencing input was blood T cells: a sorted CD56 or NKG2C T cell subset, CD4+ or CD8+ T cells, or bulk PBMC T cells (not recorded which). This receptor was obtained from a woman between 18 and 70 years old in good health. The chain carries TRBV7-9 and TRBJ1-1; checking the TCRdb D call of TRBD1 is not possible without DNA. CDR3 sequence reads: CASSSPDTGTEAFF. Full variable domain (outside the CDR3, taken from reference TRBV7-9 and TRBJ1-1): DTGVSQNPRHKITKRGQNVTFRCDPISEHNRLYWYRQTLGQGPEFLTYFQNEAQLEKSRLLSDRFSAERPKGSFSTLEIQRTEQGDSAMYLCASSSPDTGTEAFFGQGTRLTVV.